This T cell receptor beta chain is from a study of blood T cell repertoires in COVID-19. V was clipped by 6 bases and J by 0 bases, with 12 bases between them. CDR3 size: 15 residues. CDR1 is MNHEY, CDR2 SVGAGI, per germline. Measured with immunoSEQ multiplex PCR; TCRdb has only the in-frame clones, and not every one. Of 200,000 to 300,000 clones in the sample, about 89% were seen once. The sequencing sample was made of PBMCs or T cells enriched from blood (not recorded which). This chain uses TRBV6-5 with TRBJ1-3; perhaps TRBD1 as D (5 bases). The sequence was obtained from a woman between 18 and 30 years old who had recovered from COVID-19. The CDR3: CASRRQGDSGNTIYF. As DNA, the CDR3 is TGTGCCAGCAGGAGACAAGGGGACTCTGGAAACACCATATATTTT.